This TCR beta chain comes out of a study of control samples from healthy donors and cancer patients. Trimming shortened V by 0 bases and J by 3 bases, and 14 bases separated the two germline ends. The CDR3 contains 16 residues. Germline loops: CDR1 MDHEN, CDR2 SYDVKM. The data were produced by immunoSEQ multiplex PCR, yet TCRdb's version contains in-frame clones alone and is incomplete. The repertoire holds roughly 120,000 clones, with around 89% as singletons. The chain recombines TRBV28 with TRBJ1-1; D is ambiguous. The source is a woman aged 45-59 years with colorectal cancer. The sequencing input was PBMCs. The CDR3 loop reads CASSLWVASRYTEAFF. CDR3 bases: TGTGCCAGCAGTTTATGGGTGGCGTCGAGGTACACTGAAGCTTTCTTT.